The TCR beta chain under discussion was sequenced for a study of T cells in narcolepsy. Overall study results and limits: Comparing one patient's CSF and blood CD4+ clonotypes highlighted HCRT- and TRIB2-specific autoreactive clonotypes. Healthy controls reportedly lacked the autoreactive clonotypes serially found in patients' blood.

Some clones are missing from TCRdb's copy, which holds only in-frame ones; the method was immunoSEQ multiplex PCR. The sample holds 20,000 to 30,000 clones; around two thirds are singletons and the top ten take roughly 12%. On this clone itself: Its cognate antigen is unknown. The sample contains more than one DNA sequence encoding this CDR3.

Trimming pared 3 bases from V and 6 bases from J, leaving 12 bases between. CDR3 length: 14 amino acids. Per germline, CDR1 SGHVS and CDR2 FQNEAQ. The chain joins TRBV7-8 to TRBJ1-5; a weak D match, TRBD1 (5 bases). Specimen: memory (CD45RA-) CD4+ T cells from blood. This clonotype was sampled from a human donor in good health. The CDR3 nucleotides read TGTGCCAGCAGCTTTAGCGGGGGGGGTCAGCCCCAGCATTTT. Amino acid sequence: CASSFSGGGQPQHF.